This is a list of T cell receptor beta chains from one sample in a study of vaccination and CD4 T cells after COVID-19. Their target antigens are unknown. A single record per CDR3 protein comes from TCRdb applying MiXCR to the PCR reads. The sample records around 10,000 distinct CDR3 sequences, roughly a fifth being singletons. The sequencing used CD4+ T cells from blood, cultured in vitro, collected after SARS-CoV-2 vaccination. The receptors stem from a human donor who had recovered from COVID-19. CDR3s include the opening cysteine and the closing phenylalanine or tryptophan. Each record gives: clone size, V gene, J gene, CDR3 protein. Size values are once, few and many counts, or a class for expanded clones, and some rows have none.

clone_size: medium-sized; v_call: TRBV6-2/TRBV6-3; j_call: TRBJ1-1; cdr3_aa: CASSAQPQGSTEAFF
clone_size: few; v_call: TRBV7-9; j_call: TRBJ2-3; cdr3_aa: CASSLGSTDTQYF
clone_size: NA; v_call: TRBV19; j_call: TRBJ2-1; cdr3_aa: CASSIRQAGEQFF
clone_size: NA; v_call: TRBV5-4; j_call: TRBJ1-2; cdr3_aa: CASSSSLTQNYGYTF
clone_size: NA; v_call: TRBV5-4; j_call: TRBJ1-2; cdr3_aa: CASSFLRGSGDHGYTF
clone_size: NA; v_call: TRBV6-1; j_call: TRBJ2-4; cdr3_aa: CASSKGGSLGRGKNIQYF
clone_size: medium-sized; v_call: TRBV6-2/TRBV6-3; j_call: TRBJ2-5; cdr3_aa: CASSYPQETQYF
clone_size: few; v_call: TRBV7-3; j_call: TRBJ2-7; cdr3_aa: CASSDRTSGIYEQYF
clone_size: NA; v_call: TRBV18; j_call: TRBJ2-5; cdr3_aa: CASSPGSGETQYF
clone_size: medium-sized; v_call: TRBV20-1; j_call: TRBJ2-6; cdr3_aa: CSARPLEDSSGANVLTF
clone_size: medium-sized; v_call: TRBV20-1; j_call: TRBJ2-2; cdr3_aa: CSARTVTGELFF
clone_size: once; v_call: TRBV4-3; j_call: TRBJ2-7; cdr3_aa: CASSQDKNSHYEQYF
clone_size: NA; v_call: TRBV4-1; j_call: TRBJ1-2; cdr3_aa: CASSQNRDTQNYGYTF
clone_size: medium-sized; v_call: TRBV2; j_call: TRBJ2-3; cdr3_aa: CASRGTRESTDTQYF
clone_size: NA; v_call: TRBV30; j_call: TRBJ1-1; cdr3_aa: CAWSSLGFVNTEAFF
clone_size: few; v_call: TRBV7-2; j_call: TRBJ2-7; cdr3_aa: CASSQRGVSGRGYEQYF
clone_size: NA; v_call: TRBV20-1; j_call: TRBJ1-5; cdr3_aa: CSAQDYSNQPQHF
clone_size: NA; v_call: TRBV9; j_call: TRBJ2-1; cdr3_aa: CASSVAAGNSYNEQFF
clone_size: NA; v_call: TRBV18; j_call: TRBJ1-6; cdr3_aa: CASSPWDSNSPLHF
clone_size: medium-sized; v_call: TRBV20-1; j_call: TRBJ1-1; cdr3_aa: CSAQQVGKAMAEAFF
clone_size: NA; v_call: TRBV10-1; j_call: TRBJ2-3; cdr3_aa: CASSEQGSHTQYF
clone_size: large; v_call: TRBV6-2/TRBV6-3; j_call: TRBJ2-3; cdr3_aa: CANPGEGRADTQYF
clone_size: NA; v_call: TRBV6-1; j_call: TRBJ2-7; cdr3_aa: CASSWTSGTSSYEQYF
clone_size: medium-sized; v_call: TRBV28; j_call: TRBJ2-7; cdr3_aa: CASSLTPTYEQYF
clone_size: few; v_call: TRBV20-1; j_call: TRBJ2-1; cdr3_aa: CSATGLANSNEQFF
clone_size: few; v_call: TRBV11-2; j_call: TRBJ2-1; cdr3_aa: CASSLASRNEQFF
clone_size: NA; v_call: TRBV6-2/TRBV6-3; j_call: TRBJ2-1; cdr3_aa: CARPGTSGSCRLYNEQFF
clone_size: few; v_call: TRBV7-3; j_call: TRBJ1-1; cdr3_aa: CASSSQGTLNTEAFF
clone_size: NA; v_call: TRBV18; j_call: TRBJ1-1; cdr3_aa: CASSLGQGGLSEAFF
clone_size: NA; v_call: TRBV5-6; j_call: TRBJ2-1; cdr3_aa: CASSLWGGNEQFF
clone_size: NA; v_call: TRBV5-4; j_call: TRBJ2-3; cdr3_aa: CASSFASTDTQYF